Listed here are 14 T cell receptor beta chains from one sample, sequenced in a study of CD8 T cells in ankylosing spondylitis. For these receptors, no antigen is known. Study-level results: Fewer than ten highly homologous variants made up a TCR beta motif that seemed to typify ankylosing spondylitis blood.

TCRdb reprocessed the 5' RACE reads with MiXCR, giving one entry per CDR3 protein. The sample contains a few hundred thousand distinct CDR3 sequences, less than 9.5% of which appear only once. Sample: blood, either unsorted or a sorted T cell fraction (not recorded which). These receptors all come from a male donor with ankylosing spondylitis.

This clonotype was observed a handful of times. Possible read error: a much larger clone is one base away. This chain links TRBV5-4 with TRBJ1-1, with D uncertain. Trimming removed 4 bases at V and 3 bases at J, with 13 bases between. CDR3 length: 14 residues. The germline CDR1 and CDR2 sequences are SGHNT and YYREEE (reference sequence). CDR3 amino acids: CASSPEDRYTEAFF. CDR3 DNA: TGTGCCAGCAGCCCTGAGGACCGCTACACTGAAGCTTTCTTT. Full variable domain (remainder filled in from reference TRBV5-4 and TRBJ1-1): ETGVTQSPTHLIKTRGQQVTLRCSSQSGHNTVSWYQQALGQGPQFIFQYYREEENGRGNFPPRFSGLQFPNYSSELNVNALELDDSALYLCASSPEDRYTEAFFGQGTRLTVV.

The chain uses TRBV27 and TRBJ2-1; a possible D gene is TRBD1 (7 bases). Trimming shortened V by 4 bases and J by 3 bases, and 16 bases separated the two germline ends. This CDR3 has 16 amino acids. CDR1 and CDR2 from the germline V gene are MNHEY and SMNVEV (reference sequence). The DNA for the CDR3 is TGTGCCAGCAGTTATGGGGGGACAGTAATCTACAATGAGCAGTTCTTC. It encodes CASSYGGTVIYNEQFF.

The CDR3 coding sequence is TGTGCCATCAGTGTTAGGACAGAGACAGATACGCAGTATTTT. Translated, it gives CAISVRTETDTQYF. J is TRBJ2-3 and V is TRBV10-3; maybe TRBD1 (6 bases). Trimming removed 4 bases at V and 3 bases at J, with 11 bases between. CDR1 and CDR2 from the germline V gene are ENHRY and SYGVKD. CDR3 length: 14 residues.

This clonotype was counted at least ten times. The V call is TRBV27, the J call TRBJ2-1; TRBD2 matches at 9 bases. Trimming took 8 bases from V and 3 from J; bases not matched to a gene: 11. The CDR3 runs 16 residues. Germline CDR1 MNHEY, CDR2 SMNVEV (reference sequence). Here the CDR3 reads CASRTIAGDRYNEQFF. The CDR3 nucleotides are TGTGCCAGCCGTACCATAGCGGGAGATCGCTACAATGAGCAGTTCTTC.

The table lists this clonotype with a few counts. The chain recombines TRBV2 with TRBJ2-3; TRBD1 matches at 7 bases. Per germline, CDR1 SNHLY and CDR2 FYNNEI. The CDR3 runs to 13 residues. After removal of 8 bases from V and 5 bases from J, the junction contained 7 bases not matched to a gene. The CDR3 DNA is TGTGCCAGCCAAGGGGGCTTTGGAGATACGCAGTATTTT. Translated, it gives CASQGGFGDTQYF.

There are a few counts of this clonotype. The chain is built from TRBV29-1 and TRBJ2-3, with 9 bases that match TRBD2. Germline V gene data show CDR1 as SQVTM and CDR2 as ANQGSEA. The CDR3 loop spans 17 amino acids. The trim removed 4 bases at V and 4 bases at J, leaving 15 bases unmatched. The CDR3 nucleotides are TGCAGCGTTGCGGGGGAGGCGGGAGGGAAGGCGGCAGATACGCAGTATTTT. It specifies CSVAGEAGGKAADTQYF.

The chain has TRBV27 and TRBJ2-1, with 12 bases fitting TRBD2. The germline gives CDR1 MNHEY, CDR2 SMNVEV (reference sequence). This CDR3 is built from 16 residues. V lost 4 bases, J lost 8 bases, and 9 bases stayed unmatched. This chain's CDR3 is CASSSRELAGGYEQFF. CDR3 DNA: TGTGCCAGCAGTTCCCGGGAACTAGCGGGAGGATATGAGCAGTTCTTC.

Only a few counts were recorded for this clonotype. This chain links TRBV27 with TRBJ2-7, with a possible D match to TRBD2 (5 bases). From germline, CDR1 is MNHEY and CDR2 SMNVEV (reference sequence). Deletions cut 10 bases from V and 2 bases from J, with 12 bases between. The CDR3 runs 12 residues. This CDR3 is CATQRGTYEQYF. The CDR3 DNA sequence: TGTGCCACACAACGGGGAACCTACGAGCAGTACTTC.

Note on this clonotype: Compared with germline, one end of the junction differs, possibly owing to a read error. The chain has TRBV5-5 and TRBJ1-6; D remains unclear. The CDR3 runs to 15 residues. The V gene's germline CDR1 is SGHKS and CDR2 YYEKEE (reference sequence). CDR3 in DNA: TGTGCCAGCAGCTTATCTTCGGGCGATAATTCACCCTTCCACTTT. Its translation is CASSLSSGDNSPFHF.

This clonotype appeared a few times. The chain employs TRBV19 and TRBJ1-5, with D unresolved. CDR1 is LNHDA and CDR2 is SQIVND in the germline V gene (reference sequence). This CDR3 is built from 15 residues. V lost 5 bases, J lost 2 bases, and 13 bases lay in between. CDR3: CASSGGMVGNQPQHF. The CDR3 DNA reads TGTGCCAGTAGTGGAGGGATGGTGGGCAATCAGCCCCAGCATTTT.

The V gene is TRBV9, the J gene TRBJ2-5; TRBD1 might be the D (5 bases). This CDR3 region has 14 residues. V dropped 4 bases and J dropped 1 base, with 11 bases sitting between them. Germline CDR1 and CDR2: SGDLS and YYNGEE. CDR3 in DNA: TGTGCCAGCAGCCCTAGGGGATCCCAAGAGACCCAGTACTTC. Its translation: CASSPRGSQETQYF.

This clonotype occurred a few times. V is TRBV6-1 and J is TRBJ2-3; D ambiguous. The V end was cut by 2 bases, the J end by 1 base, with 10 bases between. Germline V CDR1 and CDR2: MNHNS, SASEGT. This CDR3 spans 15 amino acids. CDR3 loop: CASSESGIRTDTQYF. CDR3 DNA sequence: TGTGCCAGCAGTGAATCCGGTATCCGCACAGATACGCAGTATTTT.

In its sample, this clonotype was seen a few times. This chain uses TRBV5-5 with TRBJ2-5; D call uncertain. V lost 4 bases and J 4 bases, leaving 11 bases between the germline ends. This CDR3 is built from 13 residues. Germline V gene sequence: CDR1 SGHKS, CDR2 YYEKEE (reference sequence). The CDR3 loop reads CASSPRAGETQYF. The CDR3 coding sequence is TGTGCCAGCAGCCCCCGGGCCGGAGAGACCCAGTACTTC.

The sample holds many counts of this clonotype. This sequence joins TRBV7-9 and TRBJ2-1; D is unresolved. CDR3 length: 14 residues. Trimming cost V 2 bases and J 0 bases, with 5 bases left between them. Germline V gene lookup returns CDR1 SEHNR and CDR2 FQNEAQ (reference sequence). CDR3 residues: CASSLTYSYNEQFF. Written as DNA, the CDR3 is TGTGCCAGCAGCTTAACTTACTCCTACAATGAGCAGTTCTTC. The entire variable domain, with the rest obtained from reference TRBV7-9 and TRBJ2-1, is as follows: DTGVSQNPRHKITKRGQNVTFRCDPISEHNRLYWYRQTLGQGPEFLTYFQNEAQLEKSRLLSDRFSAERPKGSFSTLEIQRTEQGDSAMYLCASSLTYSYNEQFFGPGTRLTVL.